The 15 T cell receptor beta chains reported below all come from one sample, sequenced in a study of molecular identifiers for immune sequencing clone quantification (dated by TCRdb to 2016 to 2018). The method behind the library was PCR. Sequencing was performed on a NextSeq 500. TCRdb trimmed public reads at Q25 via fastp, called clones via MiXCR and kept in-frame beta chains. Under each unique CDR3 protein, matching rows form one entry showing the most common genes and DNA. This sample lists a few hundred thousand distinct CDR3 sequences; about 22% were detected once. The ten top clones hold 0.74% of the sample. Sequenced: naive CD8+ T cells from blood, with Jurkat cell RNA spiked in. The cell subset or site label for this specimen denotes: FACS-sorted CD8+CD4-CCR7+CD45RA+ naive T cells. Receptors were obtained from a human donor in good health. Some libraries in this study had Jurkat cell RNA spiked in.

This clonotype was seen repeatedly, ten times or more. This chain joins TRBV4-3 and TRBJ2-7, with D uncertain. Germline CDR1 is LGHNA and CDR2 is YSLEER. This CDR3 is built from 14 residues. V lost 5 bases and J 4 bases, leaving 15 bases between the germline ends. The CDR3 DNA sequence: TGCGCCAGCAGCGCGACGCTCAGTTTTTACGAGCAGTACTTC. Translation gives CASSATLSFYEQYF.

This clonotype was detected only a few times. One junction end does not reproduce the germline sequence, and a read error may be involved. The rearrangement joins TRBV19 to TRBJ2-7; no clear D. This CDR3 contains 13 residues. Per the germline V gene, CDR1 is LNHDA and CDR2 is SQIVND (reference sequence). The CDR3 reads CASSPSPSHEQYF. CDR3 coding DNA: TGTGCCAGTAGTCCCAGCCCCTCCCACGAGCAGTACTTC.

This clonotype has a count of ten or more. The V gene is TRBV6-6, the J gene TRBJ1-6; D is unresolved. Per the germline V gene, CDR1 is MNHNY and CDR2 is SVGAGI (reference sequence). The V and J ends lost 5 bases and 11 bases respectively, with 19 bases between them. The CDR3 has 15 residues. CDR3: CASSDDPSTDPPLHF. The CDR3 DNA is TGTGCCAGCAGTGATGACCCCAGTACGGACCCACCCCTCCACTTT.

This clonotype was counted at least ten times. The chain joins TRBV4-1 to TRBJ2-5, with TRBD1 matching 9 bases. This CDR3 spans 15 amino acids. Germline CDR1 reads MGHRA; CDR2 reads YSYEKL. V dropped 4 bases and J dropped 5; count of bases not matched to a gene: 8. The CDR3 is CASSPTGQGGETQYF. CDR3 coding DNA: TGCGCCAGCAGCCCCACGGGACAGGGTGGCGAGACCCAGTACTTC.

This clonotype was observed a handful of times. The chain combines TRBV10-2 with TRBJ1-1, with D uncertain. Trimming removed 6 bases at V and 10 bases at J, with 18 bases between. Germline V gene lookup returns CDR1 WSHSY and CDR2 SAAADI. The CDR3 is 13 residues long. CDR3 region: CASRFFLEDGAFF. CDR3 nucleotides: TGCGCCAGCAGATTTTTTTTGGAAGACGGAGCTTTCTTT.

This clonotype occurred a few times. This chain links TRBV7-9 with TRBJ2-7, with D possibly being TRBD1 (6 bases). This CDR3 has 16 amino acids. Germline-derived CDR1 and CDR2 are SEHNR and FQNEAQ (reference sequence). The V end was cut by 4 bases, the J end by 3 bases, with 19 bases between. The CDR3 region is CASSSTAGTNFYEQYF. The CDR3 nucleotides are TGTGCCAGCAGCTCCACCGCCGGGACAAATTTCTACGAGCAGTACTTC.

The V gene is TRBV27, the J gene TRBJ2-1; the D is unclear. Trimming removed 4 bases at V and 2 bases at J, with 12 bases between. The germline CDR1 and CDR2 sequences are MNHEY and SMNVEV (reference sequence). The CDR3 length is 15 residues. CDR3 residues: CASSYRRSPYNEQFF. As DNA, the CDR3 is TGTGCCAGCAGTTACCGACGGAGCCCCTACAATGAGCAGTTCTTC.

The J gene is TRBJ2-2, the V gene TRBV4-1; 14 nucleotides match TRBD2. V lost 3 bases and J lost 7; bases outside the gene matches: 4. The germline V gene has CDR1 MGHRA and CDR2 YSYEKL. The CDR3 loop spans 16 amino acids. CDR3 protein: CASSHGTSGRIGELFF. The CDR3 DNA is TGCGCCAGCAGCCACGGGACTAGCGGGAGAATCGGGGAGCTGTTTTTT.

This clonotype appeared many times. The V call is TRBV4-2, the J call TRBJ1-1; no firm D call. Germline V gives CDR1 LGHNA, CDR2 YNFKEQ. The CDR3 covers 11 residues. Trimming pared 1 base from V and 6 bases from J, leaving 3 bases between. The CDR3 loop is CASSQGPEAFF. The CDR3 DNA sequence: TGTGCCAGCAGCCAAGGACCTGAAGCTTTCTTT.

A word on this clonotype: With a much larger clone just one base away, this may be a read error. V is TRBV28 and J is TRBJ2-2, with a possible D match to TRBD2 (5 bases). Per the germline V gene, CDR1 is MDHEN and CDR2 is SYDVKM. This CDR3 contains 13 residues. V was cut by 11 bases and J by 3 bases, with 13 bases left in between. The CDR3: CARVKDYTGELFF. As DNA, the CDR3 is TGTGCCCGCGTGAAGGACTACACCGGGGAGCTGTTTTTT.

This clonotype was counted many times. The CDR3 coding sequence is TGTGCCTGGAATCATATTGGGACGCCGGGCGACACCATATATTTT. Its translation: CAWNHIGTPGDTIYF. The chain combines TRBV30 with TRBJ1-3; a weak D match, TRBD1 (5 bases). The CDR3 sequence is 15 residues long. The germline V gene encodes CDR1 GTSNPN and CDR2 SVGIG (reference sequence). V lost 4 bases and J 8 bases, leaving 21 bases between the germline ends.

This clonotype was seen once. A clone one base away is much larger, so this may be a read error. The chain links TRBV20-1 to TRBJ2-5; D is undetermined. Germline V gives CDR1 DFQATT, CDR2 SNEGSKA (reference sequence). The V and J ends lost 6 bases and 7 bases respectively, with 12 bases between them. This CDR3 is built from 11 residues. Here the CDR3 reads CSALERATQYF. The CDR3 DNA reads TGCAGTGCCCTCGAGCGAGCGACCCAGTACTTC.

This clonotype came up a few times. The chain recombines TRBV30 with TRBJ1-1, with TRBD1 matching over 7 bases. The CDR3 loop spans 15 amino acids. Germline V gives CDR1 GTSNPN, CDR2 SVGIG (reference sequence). The V segment lost 3 bases and the J segment 1 base; nucleotides outside the gene matches: 8. CDR3 residues: CAWSRWEGANTEAFF. The CDR3 DNA sequence: TGTGCCTGGAGCAGGTGGGAGGGGGCGAACACTGAAGCTTTCTTT.

This clonotype was counted many times. The chain employs TRBV27 and TRBJ2-7; 8 positions match TRBD2. CDR1 is MNHEY and CDR2 is SMNVEV in the germline V gene (reference sequence). J was trimmed by 4 bases and V by 5 bases; bases with no gene match: 4. CDR3 length equals 13 residues. In DNA form, the CDR3 reads TGTGCCAGCAGTCCGAGACTAGCGTACGAGCAGTACTTC. It encodes CASSPRLAYEQYF.

Note on this clonotype: This may stem from a read error, because a much larger clone lies one nucleotide away. V and J are TRBV4-1 and TRBJ2-4; 13 nucleotides agree with TRBD2. Per the germline V gene, CDR1 is MGHRA and CDR2 is YSYEKL. The CDR3 loop spans 17 amino acids. Here the CDR3 DNA reads TGCGCCAGCAGCCAGGGACTAGCGGGGCTATCGGGAAACATTCAGCACTTC. It codes for CASSQGLAGLSGNIQHF.